This TCR beta chain was documented in a study of cytotoxic CD8 clonotypes in ibrutinib-treated CLL. Study results and limitations: The study found public clonotypes uncommon, contracting or stable on treatment.

Germline values: CDR1 MRHNA, CDR2 SNTAGT. The V and J ends lost 2 bases and 5 bases respectively, with 6 bases between them. This CDR3 is 12 amino acids long. Measured with immunoSEQ multiplex PCR; TCRdb has only the in-frame clones, and not every one. The repertoire holds 150,000 to 250,000 clones, about 72% seen once, with around 15% in the top ten. In the case of this clone: No antigen is known for it.

The chain recombines TRBV6-4 with TRBJ1-2; the D is unclear. The sequencing used PBMCs, collected after 24 months of ibrutinib treatment. The clonotype originates from a human donor with chronic lymphocytic leukemia. CDR3 coding DNA: TGTGCCAGCAGTGACCAATCTTATGGCTACACCTTC. Its translation: CASSDQSYGYTF.